What follows is one T cell receptor beta chain and its context. PCR was performed using 60 Vbeta and 13 Jbeta primers. This table comes from immunoSEQ multiplex PCR, and its TCRdb copy is limited to in-frame clones, with some not included. The data contain about 97,000 clones, around 82% of them singletons. CDR1 is MNHEY and CDR2 is SMNVEV in the germline V gene (reference sequence). The CDR3 runs to 14 residues. Between the trimmed V and J ends, which lost 2 bases and 1 base, there was a span of 7 bases. The data derive from a study of cytomegalovirus exposure and HLA in healthy donors. Specimen: PBMCs. This sequence was found in a man aged 35 to 55 in good health and CMV-seropositive. V and J are TRBV27 and TRBJ2-3; the D is unclear. The chain's CDR3 is CASSLVGGTDTQYF. The CDR3 DNA reads as TGTGCCAGCAGTTTAGTCGGTGGCACAGATACGCAGTATTTT.